Sequencing of this T cell receptor (beta chain) was carried out in a study of blood T cell repertoires in COVID-19. Study overall: Spain, Italy and the United States supplied samples that represented acute and convalescent COVID-19.

The V gene lost 6 bases and the J gene lost 8 bases, with 10 bases spanning the gap. Germline CDR1 is SNHLY and CDR2 is FYNNEI. The CDR3 covers 11 residues. The table came from immunoSEQ multiplex PCR; TCRdb's copy has only in-frame clones and leaves some out. Here the sample spans about 330,000 clones, roughly 90% being singletons. This clone appeared a single time. The rearrangement links TRBV2 to TRBJ1-2; D gene unclear. Sequencing was done on a sample of PBMCs or T cells enriched from blood (not recorded which). This clonotype was obtained from a woman aged 25-40 years who had recovered from COVID-19. The CDR3 reads CASRAESGYTF. The DNA for the CDR3 is TGTGCCAGCAGAGCGGAGTCGGGCTACACCTTC.